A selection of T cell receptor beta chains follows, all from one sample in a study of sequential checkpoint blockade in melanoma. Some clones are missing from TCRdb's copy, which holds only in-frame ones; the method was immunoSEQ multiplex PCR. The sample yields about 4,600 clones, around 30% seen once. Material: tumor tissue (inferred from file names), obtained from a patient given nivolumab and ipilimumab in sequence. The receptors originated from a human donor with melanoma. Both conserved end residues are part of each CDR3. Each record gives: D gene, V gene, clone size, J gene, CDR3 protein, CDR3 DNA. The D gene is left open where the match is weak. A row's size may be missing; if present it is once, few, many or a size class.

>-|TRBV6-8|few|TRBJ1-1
CASSYSGGTRAFF
TGTGCCAGCAGTTACTCCGGCGGGACGAGGGCTTTCTTT
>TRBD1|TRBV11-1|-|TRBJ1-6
CASSQERGRTNSPLHF
TGTGCCAGCAGCCAAGAAAGGGGGCGAACCAATTCACCCCTCCACTTT
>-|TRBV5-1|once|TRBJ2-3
CASSLEGGADTQYF
TGCGCCAGCAGCTTGGAGGGGGGCGCAGATACGCAGTATTTT
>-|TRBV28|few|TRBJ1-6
CASSFSDDSYNSPLHF
TGTGCCAGCAGTTTCTCGGACGACTCCTATAATTCACCCCTCCACTTT
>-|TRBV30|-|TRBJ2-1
CAWSVPGTLRDNEQFF
TGTGCCTGGAGTGTACCCGGGACCCTCAGGGACAATGAGCAGTTCTTC
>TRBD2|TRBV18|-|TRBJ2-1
CASSPASGISNEQFF
TGTGCCAGCTCACCAGCGAGCGGGATAAGTAATGAGCAGTTCTTC
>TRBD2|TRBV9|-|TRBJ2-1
CASSSGTSGAYEQFF
TGTGCCAGCAGCTCCGGGACTAGCGGGGCCTATGAGCAGTTCTTC
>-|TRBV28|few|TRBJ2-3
CASSPWNADTQYF
TGTGCCAGCAGCCCGTGGAACGCAGATACGCAGTATTTT
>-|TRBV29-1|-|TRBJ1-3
CSVGQGGNTIYF
TGCAGCGTTGGCCAGGGAGGAAACACCATATATTTT
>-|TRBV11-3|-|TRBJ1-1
CASSQSTSTNTEAFF
TGTGCCAGCAGCCAATCAACGTCAACGAACACTGAAGCTTTCTTT
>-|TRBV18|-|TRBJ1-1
CASSPVQGRKNTEAFF
TGTGCCAGCTCACCAGTTCAGGGTCGGAAGAACACTGAAGCTTTCTTT
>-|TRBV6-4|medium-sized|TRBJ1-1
CASSYGREAFF
TGTGCCAGCAGTTACGGGCGTGAAGCTTTCTTT
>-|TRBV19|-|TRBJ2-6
CASSPGRLSGANVLTF
TGTGCCAGTAGTCCAGGACGGCTATCTGGGGCCAACGTCCTGACTTTC
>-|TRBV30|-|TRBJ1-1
CAWSTFVGKSTEAFF
TGTGCCTGGAGTACCTTCGTCGGGAAATCCACTGAAGCTTTCTTT
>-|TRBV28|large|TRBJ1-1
CASSFNVVPNTEAFF
TGTGCCAGCAGTTTTAATGTTGTACCGAACACTGAAGCTTTCTTT
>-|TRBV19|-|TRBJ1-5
CASSIAGSPNQPQHF
TGTGCCAGTAGTATAGCAGGCAGCCCCAATCAGCCCCAGCATTTT
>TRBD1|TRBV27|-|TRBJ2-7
CASSPGQLPRYEQYF
TGTGCCAGCAGCCCGGGACAGTTGCCTAGGTACGAGCAGTACTTC